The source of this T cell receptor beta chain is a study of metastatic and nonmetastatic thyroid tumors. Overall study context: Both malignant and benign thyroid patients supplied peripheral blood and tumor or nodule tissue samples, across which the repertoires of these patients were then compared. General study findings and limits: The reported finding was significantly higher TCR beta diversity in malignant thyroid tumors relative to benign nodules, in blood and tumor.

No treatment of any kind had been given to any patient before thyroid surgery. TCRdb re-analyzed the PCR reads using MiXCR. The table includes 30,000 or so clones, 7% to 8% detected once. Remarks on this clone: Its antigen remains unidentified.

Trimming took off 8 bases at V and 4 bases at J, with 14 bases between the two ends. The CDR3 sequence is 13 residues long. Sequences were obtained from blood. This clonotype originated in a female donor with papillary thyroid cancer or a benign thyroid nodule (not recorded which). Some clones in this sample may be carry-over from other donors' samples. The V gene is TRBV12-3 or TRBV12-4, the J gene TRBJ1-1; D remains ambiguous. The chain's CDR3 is CASGSVYSTEAFF. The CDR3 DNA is TGTGCCAGCGGTTCAGTGTATAGCACTGAAGCTTTCTTT.